The 6 T cell receptor beta chains below were found in one sample sequenced in a study of cytomegalovirus exposure and HLA in healthy donors. PCR involved 60 Vbeta and 13 Jbeta primers. Profiled with immunoSEQ multiplex PCR; TCRdb holds only in-frame clones, not every one. The sample includes about 160,000 clones. The source material was PBMCs. These receptors all stem from a woman aged 60-75 years in good health and CMV-seronegative.

Comments on this clone: The sample has other DNA sequences that encode this CDR3 too. The chain has TRBV10-3 and TRBJ1-5, with D uncertain. CDR3 length: 14 amino acids. The germline V and J ends were trimmed by 0 bases and 2 bases, with 5 bases remaining between them. Germline V gene sequence: CDR1 ENHRY, CDR2 SYGVKD. For the CDR3, the DNA is TGTGCCATCAGTGAGTCGGGAGGCAATCAGCCCCAGCATTTT. Protein sequence: CAISESGGNQPQHF.

This chain links TRBV2 with TRBJ1-1; weak D call: TRBD1 (5 bases). The V end was cut by 7 bases, the J end by 0 bases, with 9 bases between. The CDR3 has 13 residues. The germline CDR1 and CDR2 sequences are SNHLY and FYNNEI. The CDR3 nucleotides read TGTGCCAGCATGCAGGGTCTGAACACTGAAGCTTTCTTT. Residues: CASMQGLNTEAFF.

The chain combines TRBV18 with TRBJ1-1; D is unclear. This CDR3 has 13 amino acids. V was pared by 2 bases and J by 1 base, with 5 bases between. CDR1 and CDR2 (germline): KGHSH, LQKENI. In DNA, the CDR3 is TGTGCCAGCTCACCAATCGGGAACACTGAAGCTTTCTTT. Amino acids: CASSPIGNTEAFF.

J is TRBJ2-3 and V is TRBV10-3; D is perhaps TRBD2 (5 bases). Per the germline V gene, CDR1 is ENHRY and CDR2 is SYGVKD. Between the trimmed V and J ends, which lost 6 bases and 2 bases, there was a span of 12 bases. The CDR3 totals 14 residues. The CDR3 is CAISSGSFTDTQYF. The DNA for the CDR3 is TGTGCCATCAGCAGCGGATCGTTCACAGATACGCAGTATTTT.

This sequence joins TRBV5-1 and TRBJ2-1, with 7 positions matching TRBD1. Germline V gives CDR1 SGHRS, CDR2 YFSETQ. V lost 4 bases and J lost 9; bases outside the gene matches: 13. The CDR3 extends over 15 amino acids. The chain's CDR3 is CASSELFTGDGEQFF. As DNA, the CDR3 is TGCGCCAGCAGCGAGTTGTTTACAGGGGACGGTGAGCAGTTCTTC.

The V call is TRBV5-4, the J call TRBJ1-2, with D possibly matching TRBD1 (6 bases). The CDR3 loop spans 13 amino acids. Trimming took 7 bases from V and 4 from J, leaving 14 bases between them. Per the germline V gene, CDR1 is SGHNT and CDR2 is YYREEE (reference sequence). The CDR3 bases are TGTGCCAGCCACGCGACAGGTGGCTATGGCTACACCTTC. Protein sequence: CASHATGGYGYTF.